This T cell receptor beta chain was captured in a study of cytomegalovirus exposure and HLA in healthy donors (dated by TCRdb to between 2016 and 2019). Context from the whole study: In an earlier analysis of about 560 of the donors, 276 Gb of sequence data and 95 million to 130 million unique TCR beta sequences from approximately 180 million T cells were reported. Roughly 320 gigabases of sequencing data and roughly 81 million unique TCR sequences made up an early release that covered roughly 670 HLA-typed donors. Of the 350 to 400 genotyped donors, about 84% fell in the genetic ancestry cluster associated with self-reported Caucasian donors. The study aimed to test whether cataloging public T cell receptors could reveal signatures of past pathogen exposure. The study used immunosequencing to profile the T cell repertoires of 600 to 850 subjects and linked those repertoires to cytomegalovirus serostatus. Along with the approximately 700-subject first cohort, a separate validation cohort of around 110 different subjects was used. To predict cytomegalovirus infection status, the study combined high-throughput TCR immunosequencing, statistical association of individual TCRs with disease status, and machine learning. A later analysis re-analyzed previously published TCR beta repertoires from 600 to 850 donors and added high-resolution HLA genotyping to study TCR occurrence patterns. The later analysis used no new phenotypic data to find candidate immune exposures, relying instead on TCR beta sequences and their occurrence across donors. An earlier analysis of some 500 of the donors applied high-throughput TCR beta sequencing to assess whether each TCR beta V gene segment acted as functional or pseudogenic. Donor age, sex, ethnicity and CMV serostatus were compiled alongside the repertoire data. Genome-wide SNP genotypes for about three fifths of the roughly 670 donors were used in a later genetic analysis, which treated that subset as a discovery cohort. All discovery cohort repertoires had been generated on a single sequencing platform. Both class I and class II loci were covered by HLA typing, at four-digit resolution. The number of typed donors differed by locus: about 629-640 for A, B, C, DRB1 and DQB1; 500 to 550 for DQA1; around 610 for DPA1; and around 470 for DPB1. Four to six DR-DQ haplotypes were handled as single units for association and clustering, since linkage in the cohort was strong. Among 398 genotyped donors of the cohort, an average of around 240,000 unique TCR beta nucleotide sequences were sequenced per donor, around 18% of them non-productive.

What the study reported, not specific to this receptor: In a later analysis, HLA-associated TCR beta chains showed more clonal expansion and lower generation probabilities than non-associated chains that were equally common. A total of fewer than 200 TCR beta chains were listed by the study as associated with cytomegalovirus. It was suggested by the authors that the approach could potentially be generalized to other disease states and immunological phenotypes. A later analysis associated about 17,000 TCR beta sequences with specific HLA alleles at a false discovery rate of 0.05. In a later genetic analysis, a missense DCLRE1C variant was associated with V-gene and J-gene trimming of TCR beta chains, and the association was replicated in an independent cohort. When HLA alleles, especially DR and DQ, strongly co-occurred, attributing TCR associations to individual alleles was difficult. A further reported finding was that TCR beta sequences accurately predicted the HLA-A and HLA-B alleles for most subjects in the first cohort. In an earlier analysis of about 600 of the donors, most TCR beta V segments appeared in productive rearrangements about 87% or about 30% of the time, broadly matching IMGT annotations. Because counts were too low, under 20 rarely observed V segments, including chromosome 9 orphons, were left out of the earlier analysis of 500 to 650 of the donors. According to a later analysis, TCR association rates differed among HLA loci, with DRB1 alleles showing the most associated TCRs and HLA-C alleles showing the fewest. Compared with the 666-donor mean, donors in an Asian-associated ancestry cluster had fewer N-insertions in productive TCRs, according to a later genetic analysis. Correlated functional status among segregating V segments might be attributable to linkage disequilibrium, but an unknown experimental factor could not be ruled out. A cluster of highly shared sequence variants was judged likely to be a technical artifact of the sequencing pipeline. A later analysis reported that several top co-occurrence clusters appeared linked to parvovirus B19, influenza, CMV and Epstein-Barr virus. A few of the identified cytomegalovirus-associated TCR beta chains were confirmed in vitro to be specific for cytomegalovirus antigens. Most TCR sequences were observed very rarely across donors, whereas some public TCRs were present in many individuals. This cohort had only TCR beta chains sequenced, and the lack of alpha or paired-chain data limited which features could be detected. Because the 87-base-pair reads could not distinguish some IMGT-functional V segments, including TRBV6-2 and TRBV6-3, those segments were excluded. Immune exposure information for the cohort was limited to CMV serostatus. The presence/absence analyses assumed that sequencing depth was roughly uniform across donors, and that assumption may not be true. Cytomegalovirus status was reported to be diagnosed by the classifier with high specificity and sensitivity in both the original and validation cohorts. A later analysis found that most CMV-associated TCR beta chains appeared HLA-restricted, with HLA associations seemingly driven largely by CMV exposure. Because HLA typing was unavailable for some donors at each locus, only the typed subset was used in association tests.

The germline V gene provides CDR1 MGHRA and CDR2 YSYEKL. Counted from cysteine to phenylalanine, this CDR3 has 14 amino acids. Only the CDR3 part of the read is kept: 42 bases, read in frame from the first base. Clipping removes 0 bases from V and 6 bases from J, with 4 as the unmatched junction base count. Library preparation used the immunoSEQ multiplex PCR assay. For the multiplex PCR, a mixture combining 60 forward primers for TCR Vbeta segments and 13 reverse primers for TCR Jbeta segments was used. The CDR3 region of rearranged TCR beta genes was amplified from genomic DNA with a multiplex PCR assay. The Illumina HiSeq System was used to sequence the amplified TCR beta libraries as 87-base-pair reads. The authors' pipeline ran thus. In a later analysis, tens of millions of unique TCR beta chains were counted across the 650 to 700 repertoires, and around 11 million of these chains were shared by at least two donors. Raw reads were error-corrected and collapsed into unique sequences with a nearest-neighbor algorithm that merged closely related sequences to remove PCR and sequencing errors. V, D and J gene segments were assigned by aligning CDR3 sequences to IMGT reference sequences. For a sequence to be retained, a match of at least six nucleotides was required to both a V gene segment and a J gene segment. Rearrangements were called productive when the CDR3 lacked stop codons and stayed in frame with V and J; all others were non-productive. CDR3 was defined by IMGT convention, running from the second conserved V-encoded cysteine to the conserved J-encoded phenylalanine. In an earlier analysis of 550 to 650 of the donors, sequences lacking an unambiguous match to a single V gene segment were excluded. In an earlier analysis of approximately 590 of the donors, V segments were called functional above 56.7% productive rearrangements and were called segregating when the between-donor standard deviation exceeded 5%. To diagnose cytomegalovirus status from the catalog of TCR beta chain sequences, a statistical classification framework was built. A later analysis assigned V and J genes by comparing TCR nucleotide sequences with IMGT/GENE-DB human TR gene sequences. A later analysis assigned CDR3 sequences and most-parsimonious VDJ recombination scenarios with the TCRdist pipeline. In a later analysis, each TCR beta chain was defined by its CDR3 amino acid sequence together with its V-gene family, and reads lacking a unique V-gene family were excluded. In a later analysis, around 650 highly shared, low-generation-probability nucleotide sequences were removed to address suspected cross-contamination and a sequencing artifact. In a later analysis, a clonal expansion index for each public chain was calculated from normalized within-repertoire ranks of inferred template counts. Generation probabilities in a later analysis came from a VDJ recombination model fitted to out-of-frame rearrangements, and those results were checked against IGoR. A later analysis scored TCR-TCR, TCR-HLA and TCR-CMV co-occurrence with hypergeometric tests, applying a repertoire-size bias correction to TCR pairs. False discovery rates were estimated in a later analysis by permuting HLA or CMV assignments 20 times. In a later analysis, co-occurring TCRs were grouped with DBSCAN, and TCRdist sequence similarity was added when clustering was performed within HLA-allele-positive subsets. For co-occurrence clustering, repertoires with fewer than 30,000 or more than 120,000 public chains were excluded, along with a handful of repertoires with anomalous nucleotide sharing. TCRdb limited this immuneACCESS table to in-frame rearrangements with V and J called. A share of clones is missing; checked studies link under half to unresolved V genes, and the rest is unexplained. D and trimming were read from the DNA, whereas the V and J calls and clone size are those reported in that table. The sample table shows about 140,000 clones, and over 70% are seen once. 6.8% of the sample is held by the ten biggest clonotypes.

This clone was observed once. Its specific antigen is unknown. The input lacks base qualities; no much larger clone sits a single base away. The cohort comprised around 690 healthy bone marrow donors. All cohort members were sampled while nominally healthy, although unrecorded immune exposures were likely present. The donor tested CMV seropositive and was one of the 289 seropositive cohort members. A peripheral blood sample was collected from each donor, and TCR beta sequencing was performed on peripheral blood mononuclear cells. Genomic DNA extraction from the blood cell samples was performed with the Qiagen DNeasy Blood Extraction Kit.

Here the chain combines TRBV4-1 and TRBJ1-2, with 7 bases matching TRBD1. Sequences were obtained from PBMCs. The clonotype comes from a man aged 35 to 55 in good health and CMV-seropositive. The DNA sequence reads TGCGCCAGCAGCCAAGATGGGACAGACAATGGCTACACCTTC. Its protein is CASSQDGTDNGYTF.